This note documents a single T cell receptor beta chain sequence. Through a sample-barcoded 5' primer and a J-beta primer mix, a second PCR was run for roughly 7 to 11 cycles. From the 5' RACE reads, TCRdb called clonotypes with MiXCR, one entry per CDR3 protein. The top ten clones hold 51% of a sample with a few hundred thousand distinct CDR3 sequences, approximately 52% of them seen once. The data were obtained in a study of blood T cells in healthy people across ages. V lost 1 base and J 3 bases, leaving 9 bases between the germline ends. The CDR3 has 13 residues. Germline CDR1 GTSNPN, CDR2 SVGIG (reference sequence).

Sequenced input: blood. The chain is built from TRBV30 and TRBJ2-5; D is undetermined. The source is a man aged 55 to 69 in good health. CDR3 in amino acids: CAWSGKGKETQYF. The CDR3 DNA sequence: TGTGCCTGGAGTGGGAAAGGGAAAGAGACCCAGTACTTC.